This is a list of T cell receptor beta chains from one sample in a study of T cell responses to AZD1222 COVID-19 vaccine. Method: immunoSEQ multiplex PCR; TCRdb's copy keeps in-frame clones and lacks some. In the table there are about 130,000 clones, just under 95% of which are singletons. Sequencing used peripheral blood, obtained on day 0 of AZD1222 vaccination. Every receptor here comes from an adult in good health. The CDR3 runs from the conserved cysteine through the conserved F or W. The order of the fields is D gene, J gene, V gene, clone size, CDR3 protein, CDR3 DNA. A D gene is named only where the DNA matches it firmly. Clone size is given for some rows only: seen once, a few or many times, or a class if the clone is expanded.

>NA|TRBJ1-2|TRBV5-4|NA
CASSPESSGYGYGYTF
TGTGCCAGCAGCCCGGAGTCCTCGGGGTACGGCTATGGCTACACCTTC
>NA|TRBJ2-1|TRBV5-6|NA
CASSQDSSSYNEQFF
TGTGCCAGCAGCCAGGACAGTAGCTCCTACAATGAGCAGTTCTTC
>TRBD2|TRBJ2-1|TRBV6-6|NA
CASSYLIAGGYNEQFF
TGTGCCAGCAGTTACCTAATAGCGGGAGGTTACAATGAGCAGTTCTTC
>NA|TRBJ1-2|TRBV4-1|NA
CASSQDLRTAPGRGYTF
TGCGCCAGCAGCCAAGACCTAAGGACGGCCCCGGGTCGGGGCTACACCTTC
>TRBD1|TRBJ2-7|TRBV3-1/TRBV3-2|NA
CASSRGQGPYEQYF
TGTGCCAGCAGTCGCGGACAGGGGCCCTACGAGCAGTACTTC
>NA|TRBJ2-7|TRBV2|few
CASKERYSDEQYF
TGTGCCAGCAAAGAGCGATATTCCGACGAGCAGTACTTC
>NA|TRBJ1-1|TRBV28|NA
CASLGGNTEAFF
TGTGCCAGCCTCGGGGGGAACACTGAAGCTTTCTTT
>TRBD1|TRBJ1-3|TRBV2|NA
CASSISTGSGNTIYF
TGTGCCAGCAGTATCTCGACAGGGTCTGGAAACACCATATATTTT
>TRBD1|TRBJ1-1|TRBV30|NA
CAWSRGRTNTEAFF
TGTGCCTGGAGTAGGGGGCGGACGAACACTGAAGCTTTCTTT
>TRBD2|TRBJ2-1|TRBV5-1|NA
CASSLAAASGSYEQFF
TGCGCCAGCAGCTTGGCCGCCGCTAGCGGGAGTTATGAGCAGTTCTTC
>NA|TRBJ2-1|TRBV7-3|NA
CASSLRYGSQNEQFF
TGTGCCAGCAGCTTAAGATACGGGAGTCAGAATGAGCAGTTCTTC
>NA|TRBJ1-2|TRBV5-5|NA
CASSLGFGSHYGYTF
TGTGCCAGCAGCTTGGGGTTTGGGAGCCACTATGGCTACACCTTC
>TRBD1|TRBJ1-4|TRBV27|NA
CASSDRGPKEKLFF
TGTGCCAGCAGCGACAGGGGGCCGAAGGAAAAACTGTTTTTT
>NA|TRBJ2-5|TRBV6-5|NA
CASILQGGETQYF
TGTGCCAGCATTCTACAGGGTGGGGAGACCCAGTACTTC
>NA|TRBJ2-2|TRBV5-4|NA
CASSSGSGGELFF
TGTGCCAGCAGCTCAGGGTCGGGCGGGGAGCTGTTTTTT
>NA|TRBJ1-3|TRBV5-6|NA
CASSLRGGRPAAIYF
TGTGCCAGCAGCTTGAGGGGAGGCAGGCCGGCGGCCATATATTTT